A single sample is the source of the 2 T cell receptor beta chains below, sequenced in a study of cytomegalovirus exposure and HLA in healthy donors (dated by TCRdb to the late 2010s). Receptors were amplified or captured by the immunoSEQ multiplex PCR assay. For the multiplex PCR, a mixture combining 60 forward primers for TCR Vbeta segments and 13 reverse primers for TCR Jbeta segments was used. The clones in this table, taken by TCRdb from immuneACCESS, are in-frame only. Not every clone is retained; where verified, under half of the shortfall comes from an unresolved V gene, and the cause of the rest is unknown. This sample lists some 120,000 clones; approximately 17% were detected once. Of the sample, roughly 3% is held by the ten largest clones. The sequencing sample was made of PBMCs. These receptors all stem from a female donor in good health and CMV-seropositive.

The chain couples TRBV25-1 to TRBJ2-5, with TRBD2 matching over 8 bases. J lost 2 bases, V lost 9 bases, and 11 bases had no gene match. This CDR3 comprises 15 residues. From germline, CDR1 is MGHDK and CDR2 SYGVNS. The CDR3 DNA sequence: TGTGCCAGTAGGGGAGGCACTAGCGGACAAGAGACCCAGTACTTC. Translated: CASRGGTSGQETQYF.

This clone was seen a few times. This CDR3 reads CASSPRWAGRSNEQFF. The CDR3 DNA sequence: TGTGCCAGCAGTCCCCGATGGGCGGGGCGTAGTAATGAGCAGTTCTTC. The rearrangement uses TRBV28 and TRBJ2-1, with a weak D call TRBD2 (6 bases). The CDR3 is 16 residues long. The V and J ends lost 5 bases and 7 bases respectively, with 21 bases between them. Germline assignment: CDR1 MDHEN and CDR2 SYDVKM.